The present T cell receptor beta chain was sequenced within a study of cytomegalovirus exposure and HLA in healthy donors. Study at large: Of all 370 or so donors who were genotyped, roughly 81% belonged to the Caucasian-associated ancestry cluster. Study-level results: A reported reduction in N-insertions relative to the roughly 700-donor mean was seen in an Asian-associated ancestry cluster in a later analysis. A later analysis linked a missense DCLRE1C variant to TCR beta V- and J-gene trimming. Serostatus for CMV was the only available immune exposure information.

Primers included in the PCR were 60 Vbeta and 13 Jbeta primers. The repertoire was sequenced with immunoSEQ multiplex PCR; TCRdb's copy has only in-frame clones and lacks some. The table includes over 100,000 clones, under 75% detected once. V was cut by 3 bases and J by 4 bases, with 9 bases left in between. The CDR3 spans 13 residues. Germline CDR1 reads WSHSY; CDR2 reads SAAADI. This clone was found a few times. Its antigen is currently unknown. Sequenced: PBMCs. The origin of this receptor is a woman in her 40s in good health and CMV-seronegative. This chain joins TRBV10-2 and TRBJ1-1; D is uncertain. CDR3 sequence: CASSDQASTEAFF. The CDR3 coding sequence is TGCGCCAGCAGTGATCAGGCGAGCACTGAAGCTTTCTTT.